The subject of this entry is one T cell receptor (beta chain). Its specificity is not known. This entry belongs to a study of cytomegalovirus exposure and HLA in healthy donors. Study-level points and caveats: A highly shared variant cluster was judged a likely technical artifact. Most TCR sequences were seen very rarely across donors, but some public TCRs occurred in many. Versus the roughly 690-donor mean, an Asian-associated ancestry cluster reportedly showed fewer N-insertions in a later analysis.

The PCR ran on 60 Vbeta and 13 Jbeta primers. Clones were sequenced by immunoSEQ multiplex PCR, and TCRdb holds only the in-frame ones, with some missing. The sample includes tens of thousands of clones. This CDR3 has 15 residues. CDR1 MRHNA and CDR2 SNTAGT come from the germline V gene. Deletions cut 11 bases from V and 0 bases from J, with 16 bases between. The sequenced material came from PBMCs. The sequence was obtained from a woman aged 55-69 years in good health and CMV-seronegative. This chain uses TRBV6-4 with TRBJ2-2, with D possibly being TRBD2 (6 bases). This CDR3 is CAPRGGGTNTGELFF. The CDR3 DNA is TGTGCCCCCAGAGGCGGCGGGACGAACACCGGGGAGCTGTTTTTT.